Listed below are T cell receptor beta chains from one sample, sequenced in a study of cytomegalovirus exposure and HLA in healthy donors. Sequenced by immunoSEQ multiplex PCR; TCRdb stores in-frame clones only, minus some. Among about 250,000 clones listed, around 87% were seen once. Input material: PBMCs. The receptor source for this set is a man aged 18 to 29 in good health and CMV-seronegative. Each CDR3 is given with its conserved first and last residue. D genes are given only for firm matches. Part of the rows lack a size; the others show once, few, many or a class for expanded clones.

j_call	v_call	clone_size	d_call	cdr3_nt	cdr3_aa
TRBJ2-6	TRBV5-4	NA	NA	TGTGCCAGCAGCTTGGACAGGGCCGGGGCCAACGTCCTGACTTTC	CASSLDRAGANVLTF
TRBJ1-3	TRBV6-6	NA	NA	TGTGCCAGCAGAGCCCAGACAGATTCTGGAAACACCATATATTTT	CASRAQTDSGNTIYF
TRBJ1-5	TRBV19	many	NA	TGTGCCAGTAGTACCGTCAACAGCCCCAATCAGCCCCAGCATTTT	CASSTVNSPNQPQHF
TRBJ2-7	TRBV11-2	once	NA	TGTGCCAGCAGCTTAGCCGCCCAGGGGTTGTACGAGCAGTACTTC	CASSLAAQGLYEQYF
TRBJ2-7	TRBV7-9	NA	TRBD2	TGTGCCAGCAGCCATCCAACTAGCGAATACGAGCAGTACTTC	CASSHPTSEYEQYF
TRBJ2-5	TRBV28	NA	TRBD1	TGTGCCAGCAGGATACAGGGGACAGAGACCCAGTACTTC	CASRIQGTETQYF
TRBJ1-3	TRBV7-9	NA	TRBD1	TGTGCCAGCAGCTCAGGACAGGGGGCGACTGGAAACACCATATATTTT	CASSSGQGATGNTIYF
TRBJ2-2	TRBV5-1	NA	NA	TGCGCCAGCAGGCCCCAGGGGAACACCGGGGAGCTGTTTTTT	CASRPQGNTGELFF
TRBJ2-5	TRBV7-2	NA	TRBD1	TGTGCCAGCAGCCCAGGGACAGCACACCAAGAGACCCAGTACTTC	CASSPGTAHQETQYF
TRBJ1-5	TRBV5-6	few	NA	TGTGCCAGCAGCTTGGGGGGCAGAACCAATCAGCCCCAGCATTTT	CASSLGGRTNQPQHF
TRBJ2-7	TRBV19	NA	NA	TGTGCCAGTAGTATATGGGGGGACTCCTACGAGCAGTACTTC	CASSIWGDSYEQYF
TRBJ2-7	TRBV2	NA	TRBD1	TGTGCCAGCAGCTTGGACAGGGCAACCTACGAGCAGTACTTC	CASSLDRATYEQYF
TRBJ1-3	TRBV19	NA	NA	TGTGCCAGCACACCATCGCACTCTGGAAACACCATATATTTT	CASTPSHSGNTIYF
TRBJ1-1	TRBV28	once	NA	TGTGCCAGCAATGGGCGGGGACCAGGTTACACTGAAGCTTTCTTT	CASNGRGPGYTEAFF
TRBJ1-5	TRBV5-6	NA	TRBD1	TGTGCCAGCAGCTTTGGACAGGTCTCCAATCAGCCCCAGCATTTT	CASSFGQVSNQPQHF
TRBJ2-1	TRBV10-2	NA	NA	TGCGCCAGCAGCATTGGACTCCACAATGAGCAGTTCTTC	CASSIGLHNEQFF
TRBJ2-1	TRBV15	NA	NA	TGTGCCACCAGCAGAGATCAGACAGGCTACAATGAGCAGTTCTTC	CATSRDQTGYNEQFF
TRBJ2-5	TRBV2	NA	NA	TGTGCCTCCAAAAGGGGCCAAGAGACCCAGTACTTC	CASKRGQETQYF
TRBJ2-5	TRBV5-1	NA	NA	TGCGCCAGCAGCTCAACCGGGACACTTCAAGAGACCCAGTACTTC	CASSSTGTLQETQYF
TRBJ2-1	TRBV29-1	NA	NA	TGCAGCGTTGGGGGGGTGGATGAGCAGTTCTTC	CSVGGVDEQFF
TRBJ1-5	TRBV27	NA	NA	TGTGCCAGCAGTTTATCTGGGGGCGACCATCAGCCCCAGCATTTT	CASSLSGGDHQPQHF
TRBJ2-7	TRBV4-3	NA	NA	TGCGCCAGCAGCCAAGCTCGCAGAAGCTCCTACGAGCAGTACTTC	CASSQARRSSYEQYF
TRBJ1-4	TRBV5-6	NA	TRBD1	TGTGCCAGCAGCTTACCCGGGACAGGAGATGAAAAACTGTTTTTT	CASSLPGTGDEKLFF
TRBJ1-6	TRBV27	NA	TRBD1	TGTGCCAGCAGTACAGGGGGTTCACCCCTCCACTTT	CASSTGGSPLHF
TRBJ1-1	TRBV6-6	NA	TRBD1	TGTGCCAGCAGCCACCGAGGCGACAGGGACGCAGCTTTCTTT	CASSHRGDRDAAFF
TRBJ1-4	TRBV4-1	once	NA	TGCGCCAGCAGCCAAGATCCCCAAATTTCCGGGAATGAAAAACTGTTTTTT	CASSQDPQISGNEKLFF
TRBJ1-4	TRBV4-1	few	TRBD1	TGCGCCAGCAGCCAGGGACAGGGGCTTGAAAAACTGTTTTTT	CASSQGQGLEKLFF
TRBJ2-7	TRBV10-1	once	NA	TGCGCCAGCAGTCAGGGGAACGAGCAGTACTTC	CASSQGNEQYF
TRBJ2-1	TRBV4-2	NA	TRBD2	TGTGCCAGCGAGACTAGCGACGGTGAGCAGTTCTTC	CASETSDGEQFF
TRBJ1-1	TRBV7-8	NA	NA	TGTGCCAGCAGCTTAGGACAGTACACTGAAGCTTTCTTT	CASSLGQYTEAFF
TRBJ2-3	TRBV5-6	NA	NA	TGTGCCAGCAGCTTGGCAGGGGTTGGAACAGATACGCAGTATTTT	CASSLAGVGTDTQYF
TRBJ2-7	TRBV9	few	TRBD2	TGTGCCAGCAGCGTTAGCGGGGGTTACGAGCAGTACTTC	CASSVSGGYEQYF
TRBJ2-3	TRBV19	NA	TRBD2	TGTGCCAGTAGAGATTGGACTAGCTCAGGTACAGATACGCAGTATTTT	CASRDWTSSGTDTQYF
TRBJ1-2	TRBV11-2	NA	TRBD1	TGTGCCAGCAGCTTATCAGGGGGCATTGGCTACACCTTC	CASSLSGGIGYTF
TRBJ2-7	TRBV5-1	once	NA	TGCGCCAGCAGCTATAGCGGTAGCTCCTACGAGCAGTACTTC	CASSYSGSSYEQYF
TRBJ2-5	TRBV9	NA	TRBD2	TGTGCCAGCAGCGTAGGGGCGGCGGGGGGCCAAGAGACCCAGTACTTC	CASSVGAAGGQETQYF
TRBJ2-3	TRBV6-1	NA	NA	TGTGCCAGCAGTCCCTTGTCCTACCGATCGCAGTATTTT	CASSPLSYRSQYF